This T cell receptor beta chain comes out of a study of cytomegalovirus exposure and HLA in healthy donors. Study-wide context: Per a later analysis, the 666 first-cohort and under 150 validation repertoires shared one platform.

The protocol was immunoSEQ multiplex PCR, while the TCRdb copy is restricted to in-frame clones and leaves out a portion. The sample lists 57,000 or so clones; just under 95% were seen once. As for this clone: Its specificity is not known.

Per the germline V gene, CDR1 is SGHAT and CDR2 is FQNNGV. V shed 3 bases and J 9 bases; nucleotides not matched to a gene: 8. The CDR3 totals 16 residues. The study, taken as a whole, reports: CMV antigen specificity of a few CMV-associated chains was confirmed in vitro. Reports indicated that the classifier achieved high specificity and sensitivity in diagnosing cytomegalovirus status.

The source material was PBMCs. The TCR sequence derives from a young man in good health and CMV-seronegative. V is TRBV11-2 and J is TRBJ2-1; 13 nucleotides agree with TRBD2. For the CDR3, the DNA is TGTGCCAGCAGCTTGATTGGACTAGCGGGAGAGGTTGAGCAGTTCTTC. This sequence encodes CASSLIGLAGEVEQFF. The full variable domain, rest sourced from reference TRBV11-2 and TRBJ2-1, is EAGVAQSPRYKIIEKRQSVAFWCNPISGHATLYWYQQILGQGPKLLIQFQNNGVVDDSQLPKDRFSAERLKGVDSTLKIQPAKLEDSAVYLCASSLIGLAGEVEQFFGPGTRLTVL.